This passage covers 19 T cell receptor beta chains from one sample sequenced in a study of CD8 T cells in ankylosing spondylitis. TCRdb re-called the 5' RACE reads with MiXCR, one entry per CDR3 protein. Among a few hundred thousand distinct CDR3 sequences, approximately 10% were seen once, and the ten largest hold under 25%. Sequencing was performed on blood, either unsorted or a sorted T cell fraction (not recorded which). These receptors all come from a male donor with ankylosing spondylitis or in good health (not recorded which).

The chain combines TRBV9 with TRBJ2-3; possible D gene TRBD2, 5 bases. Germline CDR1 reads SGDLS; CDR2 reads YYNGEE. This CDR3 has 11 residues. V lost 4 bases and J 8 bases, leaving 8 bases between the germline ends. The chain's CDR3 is CASSNEGTQYF. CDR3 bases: TGTGCCAGCAGCAACGAGGGTACGCAGTATTTT.

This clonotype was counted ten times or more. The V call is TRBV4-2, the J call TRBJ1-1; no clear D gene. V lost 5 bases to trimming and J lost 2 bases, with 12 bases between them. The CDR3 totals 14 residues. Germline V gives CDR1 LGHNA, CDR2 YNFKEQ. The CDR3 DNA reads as TGTGCCAGCAGCTCCCTCTGGCGTAACACTGAAGCTTTCTTT. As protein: CASSSLWRNTEAFF.

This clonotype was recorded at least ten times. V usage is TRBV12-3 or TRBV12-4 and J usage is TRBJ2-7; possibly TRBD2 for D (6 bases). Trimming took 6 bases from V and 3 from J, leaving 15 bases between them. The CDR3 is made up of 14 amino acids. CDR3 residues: CASRFGLTSYEQYF. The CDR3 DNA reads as TGTGCCAGCAGATTTGGACTAACTAGCTACGAGCAGTACTTC.

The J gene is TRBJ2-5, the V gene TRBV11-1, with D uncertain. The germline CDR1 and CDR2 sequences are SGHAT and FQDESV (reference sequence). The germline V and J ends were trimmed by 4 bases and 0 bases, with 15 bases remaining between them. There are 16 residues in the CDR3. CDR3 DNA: TGTGCCAGCAGCTACACCTCAGGCCTAGACCAAGAGACCCAGTACTTC. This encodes CASSYTSGLDQETQYF.

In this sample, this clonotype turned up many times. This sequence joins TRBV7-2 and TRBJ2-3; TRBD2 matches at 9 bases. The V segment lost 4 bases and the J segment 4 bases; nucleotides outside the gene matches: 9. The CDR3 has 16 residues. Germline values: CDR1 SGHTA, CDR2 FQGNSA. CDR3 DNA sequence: TGTGCCAGCAGCTCCCTCCGGGGCGGGGGGGCAGATACGCAGTATTTT. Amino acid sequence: CASSSLRGGGADTQYF. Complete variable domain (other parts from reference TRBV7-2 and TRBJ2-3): GAGVSQSPSNKVTEKGKDVELRCDPISGHTALYWYRQSLGQGLEFLIYFQGNSAPDKSGLPSDRFSAERTGGSVSTLTIQRTQQEDSAVYLCASSSLRGGGADTQYFGPGTRLTVL.

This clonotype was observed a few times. The CDR3 spells CASSLRIQGQETQYF. The CDR3 bases are TGCGCCAGCAGCTTGAGAATCCAGGGGCAAGAGACCCAGTACTTC. This sequence joins TRBV5-1 and TRBJ2-5, with TRBD1 as a possible D gene (6 bases). The germline gives CDR1 SGHRS, CDR2 YFSETQ. Deletions cut 1 base from V and 2 bases from J, with 12 bases between. This CDR3 has 15 residues.

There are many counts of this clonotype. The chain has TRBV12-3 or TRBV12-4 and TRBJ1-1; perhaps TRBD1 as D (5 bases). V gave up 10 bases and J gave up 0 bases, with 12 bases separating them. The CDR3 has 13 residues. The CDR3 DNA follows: TGTGCCACTAGCCCGGACATGAACACTGAAGCTTTCTTT. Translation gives CATSPDMNTEAFF.

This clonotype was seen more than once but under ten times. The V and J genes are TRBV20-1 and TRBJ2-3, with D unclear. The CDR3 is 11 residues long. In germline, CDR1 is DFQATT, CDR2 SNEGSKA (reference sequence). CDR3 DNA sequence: TGCGGTGTCCTCAAGTCAGATACGCAGTATTTT. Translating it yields CGVLKSDTQYF.

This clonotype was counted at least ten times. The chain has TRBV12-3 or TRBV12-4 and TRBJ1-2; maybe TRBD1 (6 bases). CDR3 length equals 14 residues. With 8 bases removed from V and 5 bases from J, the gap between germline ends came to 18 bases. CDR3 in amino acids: CASRPTGLGYGYTF. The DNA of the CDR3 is TGTGCCAGCCGACCCACAGGGTTGGGGTATGGCTACACCTTC.

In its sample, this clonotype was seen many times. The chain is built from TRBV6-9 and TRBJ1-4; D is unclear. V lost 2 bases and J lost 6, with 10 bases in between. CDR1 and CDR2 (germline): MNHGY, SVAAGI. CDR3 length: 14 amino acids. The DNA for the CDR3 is TGTGCCAGCAGTTATCCTCGGAGAGATGAAAAACTGTTTTTT. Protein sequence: CASSYPRRDEKLFF.

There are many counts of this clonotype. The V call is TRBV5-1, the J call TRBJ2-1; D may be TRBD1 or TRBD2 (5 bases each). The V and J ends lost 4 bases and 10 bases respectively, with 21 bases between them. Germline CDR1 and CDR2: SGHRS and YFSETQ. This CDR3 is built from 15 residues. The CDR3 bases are TGCGCCAGCAGCCCACTCGGAACTCGGGACGGGGAGCAGTTCTTC. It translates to CASSPLGTRDGEQFF.

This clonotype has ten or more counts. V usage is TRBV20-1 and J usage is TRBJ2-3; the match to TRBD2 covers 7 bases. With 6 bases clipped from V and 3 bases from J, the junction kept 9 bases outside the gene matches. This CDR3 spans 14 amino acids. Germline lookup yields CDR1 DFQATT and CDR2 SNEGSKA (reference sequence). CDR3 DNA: TGCAGTGCACAAGAAAGGACTAGGACAGATACGCAGTATTTT. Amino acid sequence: CSAQERTRTDTQYF.

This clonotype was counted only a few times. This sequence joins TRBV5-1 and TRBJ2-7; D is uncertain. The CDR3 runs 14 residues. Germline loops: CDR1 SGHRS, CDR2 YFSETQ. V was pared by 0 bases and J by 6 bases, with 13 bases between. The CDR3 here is CASSLVPGNGEQYF. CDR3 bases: TGCGCCAGCAGCTTGGTTCCAGGAAACGGCGAGCAGTACTTC.

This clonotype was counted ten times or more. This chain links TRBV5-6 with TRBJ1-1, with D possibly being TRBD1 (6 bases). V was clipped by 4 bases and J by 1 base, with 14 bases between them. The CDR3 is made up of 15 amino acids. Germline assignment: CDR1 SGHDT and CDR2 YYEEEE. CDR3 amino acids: CASSPEGGTNTEAFF. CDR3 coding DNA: TGTGCCAGCAGCCCCGAAGGGGGTACGAACACTGAAGCTTTCTTT.

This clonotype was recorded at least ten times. The CDR3 sequence: CASSLFGVLAGGYNEQFF. The CDR3 bases are TGTGCCAGCAGTTTATTTGGGGTCCTAGCGGGGGGTTACAATGAGCAGTTCTTC. The V and J genes are TRBV28 and TRBJ2-1, with 11 bases aligning to TRBD2. V gave up 1 base and J gave up 4 bases; unmatched junction bases: 9. Per the germline V gene, CDR1 is MDHEN and CDR2 is SYDVKM. CDR3 length equals 18 residues.

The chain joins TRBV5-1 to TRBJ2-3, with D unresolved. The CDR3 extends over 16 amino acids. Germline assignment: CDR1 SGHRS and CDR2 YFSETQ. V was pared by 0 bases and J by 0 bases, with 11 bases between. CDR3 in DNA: TGCGCCAGCAGCTTGGGAAATGATAAGAGCACAGATACGCAGTATTTT. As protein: CASSLGNDKSTDTQYF.

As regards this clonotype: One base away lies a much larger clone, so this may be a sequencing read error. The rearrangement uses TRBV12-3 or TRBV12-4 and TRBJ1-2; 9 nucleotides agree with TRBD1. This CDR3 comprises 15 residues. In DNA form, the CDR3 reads TGTGCCAGCAGTTTAACAGGGGGCGGAGGGTTTGGCGACACCTTC. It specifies CASSLTGGGGFGDTF.

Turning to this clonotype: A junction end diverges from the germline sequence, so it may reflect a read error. CDR3 sequence reads: CSASMGGQDTQYF. CDR3 DNA sequence: TGCAGTGCTAGTATGGGGGGACAAGATACCCAGTACTTC. The V call is TRBV20-1, the J call TRBJ2-5; D possibly uses TRBD1 or TRBD2 (6 bases each). CDR1 is DFQATT and CDR2 is SNEGSKA in the germline V gene (reference sequence). The CDR3 has 13 amino acids.

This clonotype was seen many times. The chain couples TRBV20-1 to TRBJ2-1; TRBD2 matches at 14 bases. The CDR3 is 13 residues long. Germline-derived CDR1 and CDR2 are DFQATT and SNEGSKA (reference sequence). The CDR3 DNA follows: TGCAGCACCGGGACTAGCGGGGGCAATGAGCAGTTCTTC. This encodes CSTGTSGGNEQFF.